This T cell receptor beta chain was recovered during a study of shared clonotypes between healthy human individuals. TCRdb's copy holds only in-frame clones and misses some; the assay was immunoSEQ multiplex PCR. The sample yields hundreds of thousands of clones, 92% seen once. Naive CD8 isolation took CD45RO-negative cells positively selected for CCR7 and excluded terminally differentiated effector memory CD45RA+ cells. Trimming removed 4 bases from V and 0 bases from J; junction bases left unmatched: 11. The germline V gene has CDR1 SGHAT and CDR2 FQNNGV. The length of the CDR3 is 18 residues. Sequenced input: naive CD8+ T cells sorted from blood. This receptor was identified in a man aged 25 to 45 in good health. This chain connects TRBV11-2 to TRBJ1-2; 10 positions agree with TRBD1. Here the CDR3 reads CASSSLSGTGVSNYGYTF. In DNA, the CDR3 is TGTGCCAGCAGCTCCCTATCCGGGACAGGGGTTTCTAACTATGGCTACACCTTC.